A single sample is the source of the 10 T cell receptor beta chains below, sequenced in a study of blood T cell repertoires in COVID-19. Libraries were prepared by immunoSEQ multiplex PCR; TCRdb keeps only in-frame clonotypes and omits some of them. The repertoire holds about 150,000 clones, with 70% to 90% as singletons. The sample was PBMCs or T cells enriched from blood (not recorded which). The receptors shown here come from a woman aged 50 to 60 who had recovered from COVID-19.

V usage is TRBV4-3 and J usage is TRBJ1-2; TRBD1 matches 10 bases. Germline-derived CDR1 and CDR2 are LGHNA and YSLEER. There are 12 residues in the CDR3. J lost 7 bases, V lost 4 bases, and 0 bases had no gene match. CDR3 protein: CASSRTGGGYTF. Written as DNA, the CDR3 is TGCGCCAGCAGCCGGACAGGGGGTGGCTACACCTTC.

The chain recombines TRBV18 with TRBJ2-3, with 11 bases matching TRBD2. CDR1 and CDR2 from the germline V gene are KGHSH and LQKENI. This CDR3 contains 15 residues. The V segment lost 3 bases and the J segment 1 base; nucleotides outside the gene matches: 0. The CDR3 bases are TGTGCCAGCTCACCGACTAGCGGGGGCACAGATACGCAGTATTTT. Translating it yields CASSPTSGGTDTQYF.

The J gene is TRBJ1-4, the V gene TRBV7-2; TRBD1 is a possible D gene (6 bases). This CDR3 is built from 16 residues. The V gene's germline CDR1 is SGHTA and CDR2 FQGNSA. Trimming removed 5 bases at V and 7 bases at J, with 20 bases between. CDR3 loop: CASSANHRVIGEKLFF. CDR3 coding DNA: TGTGCCAGCAGCGCCAACCACAGGGTGATAGGTGAAAAACTGTTTTTT.

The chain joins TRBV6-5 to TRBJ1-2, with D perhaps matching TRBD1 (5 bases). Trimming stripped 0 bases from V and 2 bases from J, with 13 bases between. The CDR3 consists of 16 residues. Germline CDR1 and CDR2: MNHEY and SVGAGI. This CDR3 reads CASSYSGGGHNYGYTF. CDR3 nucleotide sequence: TGTGCCAGCAGTTACTCGGGGGGGGGTCACAACTATGGCTACACCTTC.

This CDR3 is CASSPAGGDRRAFF. In nucleotides, the CDR3 is TGTGCCAGCAGCCCCGCTGGCGGGGACAGGCGGGCTTTCTTT. The chain recombines TRBV7-2 with TRBJ1-1; TRBD1 matches at 8 bases. CDR1 and CDR2 (germline): SGHTA, FQGNSA. The J segment lost 11 bases and the V segment lost 5 bases, leaving 13 bases of the junction unmatched. This CDR3 has 14 residues.

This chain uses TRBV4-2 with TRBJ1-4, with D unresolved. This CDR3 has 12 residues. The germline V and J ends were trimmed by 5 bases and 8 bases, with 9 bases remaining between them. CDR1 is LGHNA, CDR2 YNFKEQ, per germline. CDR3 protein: CASSTEGEKLFF. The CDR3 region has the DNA TGTGCCAGCAGCACAGAGGGAGAAAAACTGTTTTTT.

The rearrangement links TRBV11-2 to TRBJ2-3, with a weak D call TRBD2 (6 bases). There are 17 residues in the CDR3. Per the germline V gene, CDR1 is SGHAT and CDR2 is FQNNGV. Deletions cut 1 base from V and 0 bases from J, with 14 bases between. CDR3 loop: CASSLAKVRGSTDTQYF. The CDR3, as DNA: TGTGCCAGCAGCTTAGCGAAGGTACGGGGGAGCACAGATACGCAGTATTTT.

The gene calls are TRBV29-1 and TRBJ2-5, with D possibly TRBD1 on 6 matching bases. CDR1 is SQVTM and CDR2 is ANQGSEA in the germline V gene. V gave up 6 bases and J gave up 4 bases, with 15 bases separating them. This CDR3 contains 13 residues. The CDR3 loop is CSVISGVRETQYF. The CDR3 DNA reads TGCAGCGTCATATCAGGGGTCCGAGAGACCCAGTACTTC.

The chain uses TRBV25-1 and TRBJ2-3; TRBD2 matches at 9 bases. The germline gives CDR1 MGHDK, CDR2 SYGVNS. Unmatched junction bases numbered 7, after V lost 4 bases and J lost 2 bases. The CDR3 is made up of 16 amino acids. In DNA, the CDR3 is TGTGCCAGCAGTGGGGTAGCGGGGGCGTACACAGATACGCAGTATTTT. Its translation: CASSGVAGAYTDTQYF.

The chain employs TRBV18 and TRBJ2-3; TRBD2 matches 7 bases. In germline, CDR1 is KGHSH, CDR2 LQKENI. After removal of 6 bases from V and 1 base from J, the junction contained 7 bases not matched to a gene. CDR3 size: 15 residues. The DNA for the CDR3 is TGTGCCAGCTCTACGGGACTAACGGGCACAGATACGCAGTATTTT. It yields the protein CASSTGLTGTDTQYF.